Listed below are T cell receptor beta chains from one sample, sequenced in a study of neurological immune-mediated disorders. TCRdb recomputed calls from the 5' RACE reads with MiXCR, one row per CDR3 protein. This table has more than 50,000 distinct CDR3 sequences, approximately 25% appearing once. Sequencing input: PBMCs. These receptors were collected from a man in his 60s with HTLV-1-associated myelopathy (HAM/TSP). Each CDR3 is given with its conserved first and last residue. D genes are given only for firm matches. Size is stated for part of the rows, as once, few or many counts, or as a class when the clone is expanded.

v_call	j_call	d_call	clone_size	cdr3_aa	cdr3_nt
TRBV20-1	TRBJ2-7	-	-	CSARLGLKAGEQYF	TGCAGTGCCAGGTTAGGACTCAAAGCCGGCGAGCAGTACTTC
TRBV5-1	TRBJ2-1	-	-	CASSDVGGLYNEQFF	TGCGCCAGCAGCGACGTCGGGGGGCTCTACAATGAGCAGTTCTTC
TRBV4-1	TRBJ2-1	TRBD2	many	CASSQEGLAGGQEQFF	TGCGCCAGCAGCCAGGAGGGACTAGCGGGAGGACAAGAGCAGTTCTTC
TRBV5-4	TRBJ2-1	TRBD2	-	CASSDRTSGYNEQFF	TGTGCCAGCAGCGACCGGACTAGCGGTTACAATGAGCAGTTCTTC
TRBV12-3/TRBV12-4	TRBJ2-1	TRBD2	many	CASSSGLASIYNEQFF	TGTGCCAGCAGTTCGGGACTAGCGTCGATCTACAATGAGCAGTTCTTC
TRBV5-1	TRBJ1-6	TRBD1	many	CASSSSHEGTGYSPLHF	TGCGCCAGCAGCTCAAGCCATGAGGGGACAGGTTATTCACCCCTCCACTTT
TRBV7-9	TRBJ2-7	-	few	CASSLEGLAEQYF	TGTGCCAGCAGCTTAGAGGGGCTAGCCGAGCAGTACTTC
TRBV28	TRBJ2-7	TRBD2	few	CASSLPGGAYEQYF	TGTGCCAGCAGTTTGCCGGGAGGGGCCTACGAGCAGTACTTC
TRBV24-1	TRBJ1-2	-	many	CATSDDMFEGYTF	TGTGCCACCAGTGATGATATGTTTGAGGGCTACACCTTC
TRBV11-2	TRBJ2-7	-	-	CASSRNRESSYEQYF	TGTGCCAGCAGCCGGAACAGGGAGAGCTCCTACGAGCAGTACTTC
TRBV11-1	TRBJ2-5	TRBD2	many	CASSASGRRQETQYF	TGTGCCAGCAGCGCAAGCGGGAGGAGACAAGAGACCCAGTACTTC
TRBV28	TRBJ2-1	-	many	CASSQGGGSYNEQFF	TGTGCCAGCAGTCAAGGGGGGGGTTCCTACAATGAGCAGTTCTTC
TRBV20-1	TRBJ2-7	-	many	CSALGDGYEQYF	TGCAGTGCCCTCGGAGACGGCTACGAGCAGTACTTC
TRBV6-2/TRBV6-3	TRBJ2-7	-	-	CASSFGIYEQYF	TGTGCCAGCAGCTTTGGAATCTACGAGCAGTACTTC
TRBV20-1	TRBJ2-3	-	once	CSARDLSEADTQYF	TGCAGTGCTAGGGACTTATCTGAGGCAGATACGCAGTATTTT
TRBV25-1	TRBJ2-1	-	-	CASSEQVYNEQFF	TGTGCCAGCAGTGAACAAGTCTACAATGAGCAGTTCTTC
TRBV6-5	TRBJ2-7	-	few	CASSKGGTYEQYF	TGTGCCAGCAGTAAGGGAGGAACCTACGAGCAGTACTTC
TRBV27	TRBJ1-2	TRBD1	many	CASSHDRGGEFGYTF	TGTGCCAGCAGCCACGACAGGGGAGGGGAATTTGGCTACACCTTC
TRBV12-3/TRBV12-4	TRBJ1-1	-	many	CASTAQDGAGTEAFF	TGTGCCAGCACCGCCCAAGATGGGGCAGGCACTGAAGCTTTCTTT
TRBV27	TRBJ1-1	-	few	CASSLYAGVNTEAFF	TGTGCCAGCAGTTTATACGCGGGGGTGAACACTGAAGCTTTCTTT
TRBV5-4	TRBJ2-2	TRBD2	few	CASSLELLAGVATGELFF	TGTGCCAGCAGCTTGGAACTCCTAGCGGGAGTGGCGACCGGGGAGCTGTTTTTT
TRBV7-2	TRBJ2-1	TRBD2	-	CASSLELAMYNEQFF	TGTGCCAGCAGCTTAGAACTAGCGATGTACAATGAGCAGTTCTTC
TRBV19	TRBJ1-4	-	-	CASSDAGKAEKLFF	TGTGCCAGTAGCGACGCAGGGAAAGCGGAAAAACTGTTTTTT
TRBV9	TRBJ2-2	-	-	CASSVVGNTGELFF	TGTGCCAGCAGCGTAGTCGGGAACACCGGGGAGCTGTTTTTT
TRBV27	TRBJ2-7	-	many	CASSFFPGTAEQYF	TGTGCCAGCAGTTTTTTCCCCGGGACTGCCGAGCAGTACTTC
TRBV30	TRBJ1-5	-	-	CAWSVDSNQPQHF	TGTGCCTGGAGTGTAGACTCAAATCAGCCCCAGCATTTT
TRBV6-1	TRBJ1-5	-	many	CASRAGEGGNQPQHF	TGTGCCAGCAGAGCCGGGGAGGGAGGCAATCAGCCCCAGCATTTT
TRBV12-3/TRBV12-4	TRBJ1-6	-	many	CASSLGDTNSPLHF	TGTGCCAGCAGTTTGGGGGATACAAATTCACCCCTCCACTTT
TRBV10-2	TRBJ2-1	-	many	CASSAFRDGRVRYNEQFF	TGCGCCAGCAGTGCCTTTCGTGACGGCAGGGTTCGGTACAATGAGCAGTTCTTC
TRBV25-1	TRBJ2-3	TRBD1	few	CASSNHRGADTQYF	TGTGCCAGCAGTAACCACAGGGGCGCAGATACGCAGTATTTT
TRBV5-1	TRBJ2-7	-	many	CASSVKGGSYEQYF	TGCGCCAGCAGCGTAAAAGGAGGCTCCTACGAGCAGTACTTC
TRBV4-1	TRBJ2-2	-	many	CASSRQGDTGELFF	TGCGCCAGCAGCCGGCAGGGTGACACCGGGGAGCTGTTTTTT
TRBV20-1	TRBJ2-5	TRBD2	-	CSAGVAGGPFRETQYF	TGCAGTGCCGGAGTAGCGGGAGGGCCCTTTCGGGAGACCCAGTACTTC
TRBV6-5	TRBJ1-2	TRBD1	many	CASSSGQGNGYTF	TGTGCCAGCAGTTCGGGACAGGGAAATGGCTACACCTTC
TRBV15	TRBJ2-2	TRBD2	medium-sized	CATSRGAGVNTGELFF	TGTGCCACCAGCAGAGGAGCGGGAGTGAACACCGGGGAGCTGTTTTTT
TRBV28	TRBJ2-3	-	many	CASSRTGHPTDTQYF	TGTGCCAGCAGCCGAACAGGGCATCCCACAGATACGCAGTATTTT
TRBV9	TRBJ2-1	TRBD2	many	CASSIPSGGDNEQFF	TGTGCCAGCAGCATCCCTAGCGGAGGCGACAATGAGCAGTTCTTC
TRBV5-1	TRBJ2-2	TRBD1	few	CASSLDAGGNTGELFF	TGCGCCAGCAGCTTGGACGCAGGGGGGAACACCGGGGAGCTGTTTTTT
TRBV20-1	TRBJ2-7	-	many	CSALNRGQSGRRNEQYF	TGCAGTGCTCTTAACAGGGGGCAGAGCGGGAGGCGCAACGAGCAGTACTTC
TRBV25-1	TRBJ2-3	-	many	CASSDPISRGGGDTQYF	TGTGCCAGCAGTGATCCGATTTCCAGGGGGGGGGGAGATACGCAGTATTTT
TRBV4-2	TRBJ1-5	-	-	CASSQDSGLSDSPNQPQHF	TGTGCCAGCAGCCAAGATAGTGGACTCTCGGACAGCCCTAATCAGCCCCAGCATTTT
TRBV29-1	TRBJ2-2	TRBD2	many	CSVLTSGTHTGELFF	TGCAGCGTCCTGACTAGCGGGACTCACACCGGGGAGCTGTTTTTT
TRBV3-1	TRBJ2-2	-	many	CASSQTLLDTGELFF	TGTGCCAGCAGCCAAACCCTTTTAGACACCGGGGAGCTGTTTTTT
TRBV6-5	TRBJ2-7	TRBD2	-	CAGSAGEGYEQYF	TGTGCCGGATCAGCGGGAGAAGGATACGAGCAGTACTTC